The entry that follows covers one T cell receptor beta chain sequence. The antigen is undetermined. With roughly nine days of culture completed, CD4+ T cells were isolated. People in the vaccine group had not been infected with SARS-CoV-2 before, and their nucleocapsid antibodies were negative. Half-medium changes using IL-2 medium occurred on days 3 and 7. This specimen belongs to a study of vaccination effects on CD4 cells after COVID-19. Study-level information: Sequencing followed a ViraFEST assay step that expanded antigen-specific CD4+ T cells with viral peptide pools.

Repertoires were generated with immunoSEQ multiplex PCR, while TCRdb's copy carries only in-frame clones and drops some. Among tens of thousands of clones listed, around 74% were seen once. The CDR3 extends over 11 amino acids. Germline CDR1 is SGHDT and CDR2 is YYEEEE. V was cut by 3 bases and J by 3 bases, with 3 bases left in between. Points from the study as a whole: Clones from infection and from vaccination both contracted markedly late after vaccination.

The receptor comes from a human donor who received a COVID-19 vaccine. This rearrangement joins TRBV5-6 to TRBJ1-1; no definite D call. Sample: CD4+ T cells from PBMCs cultured without peptide, taken before COVID-19 vaccination. CDR3 in amino acids: CASSSDTEAFF. The CDR3 DNA follows: TGTGCCAGCAGCTCAGACACTGAAGCTTTCTTT.